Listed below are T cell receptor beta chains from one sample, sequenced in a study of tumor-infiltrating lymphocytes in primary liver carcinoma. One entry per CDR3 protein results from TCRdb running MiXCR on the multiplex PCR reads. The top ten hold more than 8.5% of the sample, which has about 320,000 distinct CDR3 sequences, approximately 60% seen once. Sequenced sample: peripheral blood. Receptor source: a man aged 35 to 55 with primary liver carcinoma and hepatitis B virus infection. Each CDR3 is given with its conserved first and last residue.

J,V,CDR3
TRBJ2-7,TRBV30,CAWTTGRPYEQYF
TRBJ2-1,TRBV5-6,CASSLLRGDEQFF
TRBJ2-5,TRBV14,CASNRGAAVETQYF
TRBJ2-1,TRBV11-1,CDSSFAGPYNEQFF
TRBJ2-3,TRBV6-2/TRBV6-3,CANSYDPSGITDTQYF
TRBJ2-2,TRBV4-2,CASSQEGIAGGTGELFF
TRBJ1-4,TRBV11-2,CASNLGQGAEKLSF
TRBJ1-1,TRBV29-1,CRGFYTEAFF
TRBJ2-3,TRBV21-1,CASSVKITDTQYF
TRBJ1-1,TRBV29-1,CSGTGGRGMNIEAFF
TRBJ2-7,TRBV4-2,CASSQEAGPAEQYF
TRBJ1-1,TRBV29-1,CSVQGQGPYTEAFF
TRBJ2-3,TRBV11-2,CASSLRCGPTDTQYF
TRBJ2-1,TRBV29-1,CRATRRGYEQFF
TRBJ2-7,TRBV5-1,CASSLGVDRFYEQYF
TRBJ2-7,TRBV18,CASSLRPARDSYEQYF
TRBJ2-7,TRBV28,CASRGTRSSYEQYF
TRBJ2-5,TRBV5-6,CASSLIDGEETQCF
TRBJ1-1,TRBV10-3,CAIRQGAGANPEAFF
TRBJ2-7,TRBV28,CTSSPSGTSGSYEQYF